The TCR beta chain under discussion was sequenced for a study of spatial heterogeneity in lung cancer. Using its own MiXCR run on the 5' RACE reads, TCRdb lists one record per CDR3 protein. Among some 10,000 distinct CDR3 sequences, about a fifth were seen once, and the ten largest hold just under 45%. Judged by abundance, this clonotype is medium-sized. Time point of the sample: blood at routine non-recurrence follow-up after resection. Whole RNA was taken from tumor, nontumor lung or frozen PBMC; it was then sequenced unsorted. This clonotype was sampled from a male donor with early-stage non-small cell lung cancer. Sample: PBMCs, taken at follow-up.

This chain's CDR3 is CASSYSGTSGRALFHEQYF. The DNA of the CDR3 is TGCGCCAGCAGCTACTCCGGGACTAGCGGGAGGGCCCTGTTCCACGAGCAGTACTTC. This chain joins TRBV5-1 and TRBJ2-7, with 16 bases identical to TRBD2. Germline V gene sequence: CDR1 SGHRS, CDR2 YFSETQ. Trimming removed 3 bases from V and 5 bases from J; junction bases left unmatched: 14. This CDR3 region has 19 residues.